This T cell receptor (beta chain) was sequenced in a study of identical twins. Study results and caveats: Insertions ran lower in abundant cord blood beta clonotypes, though not in memory repertoires. Shared out-of-frame alpha sequences (those common to twins) showed excess low generation probability.

Germline lookup yields CDR1 LNHDA and CDR2 SQIVND (reference sequence). The CDR3 is made up of 15 amino acids. Trimming cost V 3 bases and J 5 bases, with 15 bases left between them. A note on this clonotype: Its antigen is not known.

TCRdb analysed the 5' RACE reads with MiXCR anew, one entry per CDR3 protein. The table records around 220,000 distinct CDR3 sequences, under 12% of them present only once. This clonotype was sampled from a man aged 45 to 65 in good health. This chain joins TRBV19 and TRBJ2-3; the D gene is possibly TRBD2 (6 bases). The sequenced sample was memory T cells sorted from blood. In DNA form, the CDR3 reads TGTGCCAGTAGTATGAACGGGAGTGTGAGAGATACGCAGTATTTT. It specifies CASSMNGSVRDTQYF. Using reference TRBV19 and TRBJ2-3 for the parts outside the CDR3, the full variable domain is DGGITQSPKYLFRKEGQNVTLSCEQNLNHDAMYWYRQDPGQGLRLIYYSQIVNDFQKGDIAEGYSVSREKKESFPLTVTSAQKNPTAFYLCASSMNGSVRDTQYFGPGTRLTVL.